These 23 T cell receptor beta chains were all obtained from the same sample, sequenced in a study of T cell changes during pregnancy in multiple sclerosis (dated by TCRdb to the late 2010s). The library relied on the immunoSEQ multiplex PCR assay. In TCRdb, the immuneACCESS table is reduced to in-frame sequences with V and J assigned. These tables do not hold every clone; where another copy was compared, an unresolved V gene accounts for under half, and the others remain unexplained. This sample comprises about 13,000 clones, roughly 90% of them detected only once. Of the sample, about 12% falls within the top ten clones. This specimen was CD8+ T cells from peripheral blood mononuclear cells, taken after pregnancy. The receptors were gathered from a female donor in good health, enrolled as a control in a pregnancy study.

This clone was recorded once. J is TRBJ2-7 and V is TRBV5-1; tentative D call: TRBD1 (6 bases). The CDR3 extends over 13 amino acids. CDR1 is SGHRS and CDR2 is YFSETQ in the germline V gene. V lost 4 bases, J lost 1 base, and 9 bases lay in between. The CDR3 nucleotides read TGCGCCAGCAGCCTCACAGGGTCCTACGAGCAGTACTTC. Amino acids: CASSLTGSYEQYF.

The chain links TRBV30 to TRBJ1-2; 8 bases agree with TRBD1. CDR3 length: 13 amino acids. CDR1 GTSNPN and CDR2 SVGIG come from the germline V gene (reference sequence). V was pared by 3 bases and J by 7 bases, with 7 bases of the junction left unmatched. CDR3 region: CAWSPGQGRGYTF. The CDR3 DNA sequence: TGTGCCTGGAGCCCAGGACAGGGACGTGGCTACACCTTC.

The rearrangement uses TRBV29-1 and TRBJ2-3, with a possible D match to TRBD1 (6 bases). From germline, CDR1 is SQVTM and CDR2 ANQGSEA. V was clipped by 6 bases and J by 2 bases, with 15 bases between them. This CDR3 region has 14 residues. The DNA for the CDR3 is TGCAGCGTAGGACGGACAGCAACCACAGATACGCAGTATTTT. It translates to CSVGRTATTDTQYF.

This sequence joins TRBV7-9 and TRBJ1-5, with TRBD1 identical over 7 bases. This CDR3 region has 15 residues. Germline trimming cut 4 bases from V and 2 bases from J; bases unmatched to any gene: 5. Per germline, CDR1 SEHNR and CDR2 FQNEAQ (reference sequence). DNA of the CDR3: TGTGCCAGCAGCTCAATTGACAGGGGCAATCAGCCCCAGCATTTT. Translated, it gives CASSSIDRGNQPQHF.

This clone has a handful of counts. This chain joins TRBV30 and TRBJ2-7; 11 bases match TRBD2. Trimming took 5 bases from V and 3 from J; bases not matched to a gene: 3. Germline lookup yields CDR1 GTSNPN and CDR2 SVGIG (reference sequence). The CDR3 has 13 residues. DNA for the CDR3: TGTGCCTGGGGGACTAGCGGAATCTACGAGCAGTACTTC. Its protein product is CAWGTSGIYEQYF. Using reference TRBV30 and TRBJ2-7 for the parts outside the CDR3, the full variable domain is SQTIHQWPATLVQPVGSPLSLECTVEGTSNPNLYWYRQAAGRGLQLLFYSVGIGQISSEVPQNLSASRPQDRQFILSSKKLLLSDSGFYLCAWGTSGIYEQYFGPGTRLTVT.

As regards this clone: Different DNA sequences within this sample yield the same CDR3. V and J are TRBV19 and TRBJ1-1; the match to TRBD1 covers 8 bases. The CDR3 runs to 14 residues. The ends lost 1 base at V and 3 bases at J; junction bases unmatched: 1. Germline values: CDR1 LNHDA, CDR2 SQIVND (reference sequence). In DNA, the CDR3 is TGTGCCAGTAGTATAGCAGGGGGCTACACTGAAGCTTTCTTT. This translates into CASSIAGGYTEAFF.

The chain is built from TRBV15 and TRBJ1-5; D gene ambiguous. V lost 4 bases and J lost 0, with 13 bases in between. The CDR3 is 16 residues long. Per germline, CDR1 LNHNV and CDR2 YYDKDF (reference sequence). CDR3 protein: CATSTINHYSNQPQHF. DNA of the CDR3: TGTGCCACCAGCACCATAAATCACTATAGCAATCAGCCCCAGCATTTT.

This clone was seen only a few times. This chain uses TRBV7-8 with TRBJ2-1, with 11 positions matching TRBD2. The V gene's germline CDR1 is SGHVS and CDR2 FQNEAQ. The ends lost 6 bases at V and 2 bases at J; junction bases unmatched: 6. This CDR3 spans 16 amino acids. The chain's CDR3 is CASSFGLAGPYNEQFF. CDR3 bases: TGTGCCAGCAGTTTCGGACTAGCGGGTCCCTACAATGAGCAGTTCTTC.

The chain combines TRBV19 with TRBJ2-7; TRBD1 might be the D (6 bases). The germline V and J ends were trimmed by 4 bases and 4 bases, with 20 bases remaining between them. The CDR3 covers 16 residues. Germline V gene sequence: CDR1 LNHDA, CDR2 SQIVND (reference sequence). CDR3 residues: CASSTPLTGLDYEQYF. The CDR3 coding sequence is TGTGCCAGTAGTACCCCCTTGACAGGACTCGATTACGAGCAGTACTTC.

Note on this clone: One end of the junction fails to match germline, which may point to a read error. The rearrangement joins TRBV7-7 to TRBJ2-7; 10 bases match TRBD2. The CDR3 is 15 amino acids. CDR1 and CDR2 (germline): SSHAT, FNYEAQ (reference sequence). The CDR3 region has the DNA TGTGCTAGCAGCTTTGGAGCGGGAGGGGCCTACGAGCAGTACTTC. This sequence encodes CASSFGAGGAYEQYF.

The chain has TRBV30 and TRBJ2-5; 11 positions match TRBD2. This CDR3 is 13 amino acids long. CDR1 and CDR2 from the germline V gene are GTSNPN and SVGIG (reference sequence). The V gene end was trimmed by 2 bases and the J gene end by 4 bases; junction bases not matched to a gene: 0. The CDR3 DNA reads TGTGCCTGGAGTCTAGCGGGAGGAGAGACCCAGTACTTC. Protein: CAWSLAGGETQYF.

V usage is TRBV6-1 and J usage is TRBJ2-7; 9 nucleotides match TRBD2. The V segment lost 1 base and the J segment 3 bases; nucleotides outside the gene matches: 4. The germline V gene has CDR1 MNHNS and CDR2 SASEGT. This CDR3 spans 15 amino acids. In DNA, the CDR3 is TGTGCCAGCAGTGAAGAGGCGGGGGGGAGCTACGAGCAGTACTTC. This translates into CASSEEAGGSYEQYF.

The table lists this clone with a few counts. The V call is TRBV7-9, the J call TRBJ1-4; D is ambiguous. The CDR3 consists of 14 residues. The germline CDR1 and CDR2 sequences are SEHNR and FQNEAQ (reference sequence). V was pared by 1 base and J by 8 bases, with 11 bases between. The DNA for the CDR3 is TGTGCCAGCAGCTTAGACCGGGTACGGGAAAAACTGTTTTTT. This translates into CASSLDRVREKLFF.

V gene TRBV7-9 combines with J gene TRBJ1-5; weak D call: TRBD1 (6 bases). The V gene lost 5 bases and the J gene lost 9 bases, with 17 bases spanning the gap. The CDR3 is 14 amino acids. Germline values: CDR1 SEHNR, CDR2 FQNEAQ (reference sequence). This chain's CDR3 is CASSPTGPSVPQHF. The CDR3, as DNA: TGTGCCAGCAGCCCAACAGGGCCCTCTGTGCCCCAGCATTTT.

The chain links TRBV20-1 to TRBJ2-7, with D perhaps matching TRBD2 (6 bases). The CDR3 has 11 residues. Germline V lookup: CDR1 DFQATT, CDR2 SNEGSKA (reference sequence). Trimming stripped 8 bases from V and 2 bases from J, with 10 bases between. CDR3 loop: CSTAGTYEQYF. Written as DNA, the CDR3 is TGCAGTACCGCGGGGACCTACGAGCAGTACTTC.

The J gene is TRBJ1-6, the V gene TRBV7-8; 8 bases map to TRBD1. V was pared by 0 bases and J by 8 bases, with 6 bases of the junction left unmatched. The CDR3 is made up of 16 amino acids. The germline V gene has CDR1 SGHVS and CDR2 FQNEAQ. The CDR3 spells CASSLADRGGYSPLHF. CDR3 nucleotides: TGTGCCAGCAGCTTAGCCGACAGGGGCGGTTATTCACCCCTCCACTTT.

The genes are TRBV6-5 and TRBJ1-6; 8 bases are a match to TRBD1. CDR1 and CDR2 (germline): MNHEY, SVGAGI. The CDR3 is 16 amino acids. J was trimmed by 10 bases and V by 0 bases; bases with no gene match: 8. For the CDR3, the DNA is TGTGCCAGCAGTTACTCGAGCAGGGGGCGCAGCTCACCCCTCCACTTT. Protein product: CASSYSSRGRSSPLHF.

This clone was counted once. This sequence joins TRBV5-1 and TRBJ2-3, with TRBD2 matching over 8 bases. This CDR3 comprises 15 residues. With 2 bases clipped from V and 2 bases from J, the junction kept 4 bases outside the gene matches. Germline lookup yields CDR1 SGHRS and CDR2 YFSETQ. The CDR3 reads CASSFTSGLTDTQYF. CDR3 nucleotide sequence: TGCGCCAGCAGCTTCACTAGCGGCCTCACAGATACGCAGTATTTT.

This clone has only one observation. This chain joins TRBV6-1 and TRBJ2-7, with 9 positions matching TRBD1. The V and J ends lost 0 bases and 4 bases, in that order; junction bases with no gene match: 4. Germline V gene data show CDR1 as MNHNS and CDR2 as SASEGT. This CDR3 is 15 amino acids long. CDR3 bases: TGTGCCAGCAGTGAAGCAGAGACAGGGGGATACGAGCAGTACTTC. Its protein product is CASSEAETGGYEQYF.

V gene TRBV25-1 combines with J gene TRBJ2-1, with a possible D match to TRBD1 (6 bases). The germline gives CDR1 MGHDK, CDR2 SYGVNS. Trimming pared 1 base from V and 6 bases from J, leaving 10 bases between. The CDR3 totals 14 residues. CDR3 in amino acids: CASSEWDTSNEQFF. CDR3 sequence (DNA): TGTGCCAGCAGTGAATGGGACACTTCCAATGAGCAGTTCTTC.

The CDR3 sequence: CAWSVLLQSSEQFF. In nucleotides, the CDR3 is TGTGCCTGGAGTGTCCTTTTACAATCCTCCGAGCAGTTCTTC. This chain joins TRBV30 and TRBJ2-1; D not certain. Trimming stripped 0 bases from V and 10 bases from J, with 16 bases between. Per germline, CDR1 GTSNPN and CDR2 SVGIG (reference sequence). This CDR3 comprises 14 residues. The full variable domain, rest sourced from reference TRBV30 and TRBJ2-1, is SQTIHQWPATLVQPVGSPLSLECTVEGTSNPNLYWYRQAAGRGLQLLFYSVGIGQISSEVPQNLSASRPQDRQFILSSKKLLLSDSGFYLCAWSVLLQSSEQFFGPGTRLTVL.

The chain uses TRBV5-6 and TRBJ1-2; D unresolved. The CDR3 is 13 amino acids. The V and J ends lost 4 bases and 5 bases respectively, with 12 bases between them. Germline V gene sequence: CDR1 SGHDT, CDR2 YYEEEE. The CDR3 sequence: CASSLPGAYGYTF. DNA of the CDR3: TGTGCCAGCAGCCTGCCGGGAGCTTATGGCTACACCTTC. Based on the CDR3 plus reference TRBV5-6 and TRBJ1-2, the full variable domain is DAGVTQSPTHLIKTRGQQVTLRCSPKSGHDTVSWYQQALGQGPQFIFQYYEEEERQRGNFPDRFSGHQFPNYSSELNVNALLLGDSALYLCASSLPGAYGYTFGSGTRLTVV.

The CDR3 is CSVSEVAADTQYF. Written as DNA, the CDR3 is TGCAGCGTTTCGGAGGTTGCTGCAGATACGCAGTATTTT. This chain uses TRBV29-1 with TRBJ2-3, with D possibly being TRBD2 (5 bases). The CDR3 loop spans 13 amino acids. Trimming took off 5 bases at V and 4 bases at J, with 13 bases between the two ends. The germline V gene encodes CDR1 SQVTM and CDR2 ANQGSEA.